The present TCR beta chain was sequenced within a study of CD8 T cells in ankylosing spondylitis. This clonotype was seen more than once but under ten times. What it binds is not known. The CDR3 contains 14 residues. Per the germline V gene, CDR1 is SGHRS and CDR2 is YFSETQ. V shed 5 bases and J 8 bases; nucleotides not matched to a gene: 7. Notes on the study in general: Blood of patients with ankylosing spondylitis appeared to be characterized by a TCR beta motif of eight highly homologous variants.

TCRdb called the 5' RACE reads again in MiXCR, with one record for every CDR3 protein. The sample consists of hundreds of thousands of distinct CDR3 sequences, approximately 17% of them appearing once. Sequencing used blood, either unsorted or a sorted T cell fraction (not recorded which). The sequence was collected from a male donor with ankylosing spondylitis. This chain uses TRBV5-1 with TRBJ1-6, with 7 bases matching TRBD1. The CDR3 spells CASRQPGQYSPLHF. The CDR3 DNA is TGCGCCAGCAGACAGCCGGGACAGTATTCACCCCTCCACTTT.